The 22 T cell receptor beta chains in this list originate from one sample, sequenced in a study of cytomegalovirus exposure and HLA in healthy donors. The PCR employed 60 Vbeta primers together with 13 Jbeta primers. Measured with immunoSEQ multiplex PCR; TCRdb has only the in-frame clones, and not every one. The table includes 230,000 or so clones, over 90% detected once. The specimen was PBMCs. The source is a girl aged 2-10 years in good health and CMV-seronegative.

This chain joins TRBV6-1 and TRBJ1-2, with D perhaps matching TRBD1 (5 bases). The germline V gene has CDR1 MNHNS and CDR2 SASEGT. The CDR3 is 13 residues long. V lost 8 bases, J lost 5 bases, and 15 bases lay in between. The CDR3 coding sequence is TGTGCCAGCGGGGGGATCGGACTATATGGCTACACCTTC. This encodes CASGGIGLYGYTF.

The chain carries TRBV15 and TRBJ1-2, with 8 bases lining up with TRBD1. V lost 0 bases to trimming and J lost 5 bases; unmatched junction nucleotides: 2. Germline V lookup: CDR1 LNHNV, CDR2 YYDKDF (reference sequence). The CDR3 runs to 14 residues. CDR3 loop: CATSRDRTGYGYTF. CDR3 nucleotides: TGTGCCACCAGCAGAGACCGGACAGGGTATGGCTACACCTTC.

The J gene is TRBJ1-3, the V gene TRBV7-9; unclear D gene. The CDR3 is made up of 16 amino acids. The V end was cut by 2 bases, the J end by 1 base, with 12 bases between. Germline V gene lookup returns CDR1 SEHNR and CDR2 FQNEAQ (reference sequence). CDR3 sequence: CASSLREGESGNTIYF. In DNA, the CDR3 is TGTGCCAGCAGCTTACGAGAGGGAGAGTCTGGAAACACCATATATTTT.

This chain joins TRBV9 and TRBJ2-1, with a tentative D call TRBD1 (6 bases). The CDR3 runs to 15 residues. The ends were cut back, 1 base at V and 2 bases at J, with 10 bases in the middle. Per germline, CDR1 SGDLS and CDR2 YYNGEE. As DNA, the CDR3 is TGTGCCAGCAGCGTATTCGGGACACCCTACAATGAGCAGTTCTTC. Encoded protein: CASSVFGTPYNEQFF.

A note on this clone: Other DNA sequences in this specimen translate into the identical CDR3. This chain links TRBV18 with TRBJ2-7; D might be TRBD1 (6 bases). The CDR3 consists of 13 residues. The germline CDR1 and CDR2 sequences are KGHSH and LQKENI. Trimming took 3 bases from V and 3 from J, leaving 9 bases between them. In DNA form, the CDR3 reads TGTGCCAGCTCACCCCCGACAGGCTACGAGCAGTACTTC. It yields the protein CASSPPTGYEQYF. The full variable domain, its missing parts supplied by reference TRBV18 and TRBJ2-7, is NAGVMQNPRHLVRRRGQEARLRCSPMKGHSHVYWYRQLPEEGLKFMVYLQKENIIDESGMPKERFSAEFPKEGPSILRIQQVVRGDSAAYFCASSPPTGYEQYFGPGTRLTVT.

The chain joins TRBV9 to TRBJ2-6, with 7 bases lining up with TRBD2. With V trimmed by 5 bases and J by 3 bases, 5 bases remained unmatched. The V gene's germline CDR1 is SGDLS and CDR2 YYNGEE. This CDR3 contains 15 residues. The CDR3 coding sequence is TGTGCCAGCAGTGGGGGGGGGAGTGGGGCCAACGTCCTGACTTTC. Amino acid sequence: CASSGGGSGANVLTF.

The V gene is TRBV5-4, the J gene TRBJ2-7; possibly TRBD1 for D (5 bases). This CDR3 has 15 residues. The V end lost 2 bases, the J end lost 1 base, and 13 bases lay between the germline ends. Germline CDR1 and CDR2: SGHNT and YYREEE (reference sequence). CDR3 sequence reads: CASSFTGAGSYEQYF. CDR3 nucleotides: TGTGCCAGCAGCTTCACAGGCGCCGGATCCTACGAGCAGTACTTC.

This clone was seen a few times. V and J are TRBV10-1 and TRBJ2-5, with 7 bases that match TRBD2. V lost 4 bases, J lost 5 bases, and 10 bases stayed unmatched. Germline V gene sequence: CDR1 WNHNN, CDR2 SYGVQD (reference sequence). This CDR3 is 15 amino acids long. The CDR3 region has the DNA TGCGCCAGCAGTGCCTTTCGGGGGGACTCCGAGACCCAGTACTTC. It yields the protein CASSAFRGDSETQYF.

This chain links TRBV5-1 with TRBJ2-1; possibly TRBD1 for D (6 bases). CDR3 length equals 15 residues. Germline loops: CDR1 SGHRS, CDR2 YFSETQ. The germline V and J ends were trimmed by 5 bases and 0 bases, with 12 bases remaining between them. The CDR3 DNA reads as TGCGCCAGCAGGAGAGGGACATACTCCTACAATGAGCAGTTCTTC. It encodes CASRRGTYSYNEQFF.

V gene TRBV15 combines with J gene TRBJ2-5; no firm D call. Germline CDR1 reads LNHNV; CDR2 reads YYDKDF (reference sequence). There are 15 residues in the CDR3. V lost 3 bases and J 1 base, leaving 12 bases between the germline ends. The CDR3 DNA sequence: TGTGCCACCAGCAGTAGTCCCAATTTCCAAGAGACCCAGTACTTC. It is translated as CATSSSPNFQETQYF.

The chain joins TRBV10-1 to TRBJ2-1; 7 nucleotides line up with TRBD1. This CDR3 spans 17 amino acids. V shed 3 bases, J shed 0 bases, and the junction held 8 bases outside the gene matches. Looked up from germline, CDR1 is WNHNN and CDR2 is SYGVQD (reference sequence). The CDR3 sequence: CASSESGSGGSYNEQFF. The CDR3 DNA reads TGCGCCAGCAGTGAATCGGGGTCAGGGGGCTCCTACAATGAGCAGTTCTTC.

The chain links TRBV5-1 to TRBJ1-1, with 8 bases identical to TRBD1. Trimming cost V 1 base and J 1 base; bases outside gene matches: 6. Germline assignment: CDR1 SGHRS and CDR2 YFSETQ. The CDR3 is made up of 16 amino acids. CDR3 protein: CASSLYAGGANTEAFF. The CDR3 DNA is TGCGCCAGCAGCTTGTATGCAGGGGGCGCGAACACTGAAGCTTTCTTT.

About this clone itself: The same CDR3 can be traced to other DNA sequences in this sample. The V gene is TRBV19, the J gene TRBJ1-2; no clear D. CDR3 length equals 10 residues. CDR1 and CDR2 from the germline V gene are LNHDA and SQIVND (reference sequence). Trimming left V 9 bases short and J 3 bases short, with 5 bases between. This CDR3 reads CASRDYGYTF. CDR3 nucleotide sequence: TGTGCCAGCCGGGACTATGGCTACACCTTC.

The chain has TRBV9 and TRBJ2-3, with D possibly matching TRBD2 (5 bases). The CDR3 consists of 12 residues. V lost 9 bases to trimming and J lost 4 bases, with 12 bases between them. Germline assignment: CDR1 SGDLS and CDR2 YYNGEE. This CDR3 reads CATTSAADTQYF. The DNA for the CDR3 is TGTGCCACCACCTCAGCGGCAGATACGCAGTATTTT.

The genes are TRBV5-5 and TRBJ1-5, with TRBD1 as a possible D gene (5 bases). Trimming took off 4 bases at V and 0 bases at J, with 11 bases between the two ends. This CDR3 comprises 15 residues. Germline V CDR1 and CDR2: SGHKS, YYEKEE (reference sequence). CDR3 DNA: TGTGCCAGCAGCCTCGGACATAATAGCAATCAGCCCCAGCATTTT. This codes for CASSLGHNSNQPQHF.

This chain connects TRBV7-2 to TRBJ2-7; possibly TRBD1 for D (6 bases). V was clipped by 4 bases and J by 4 bases, with 8 bases between them. This CDR3 is 12 amino acids long. CDR1 and CDR2 from the germline V gene are SGHTA and FQGNSA. For the CDR3, the DNA is TGTGCCAGCAGCTCCCAGGGGTACGAGCAGTACTTC. Encoded protein: CASSSQGYEQYF.

V usage is TRBV19 and J usage is TRBJ2-2; 13 nucleotides agree with TRBD2. The junction had 9 bases not matched to a gene; V was cut back by 8 bases and J by 6 bases. Germline values: CDR1 LNHDA, CDR2 SQIVND (reference sequence). The CDR3 is 16 residues long. The CDR3 loop is CASGGLAGARSGELFF. The CDR3 DNA reads as TGTGCCAGTGGAGGACTAGCGGGGGCCCGGTCCGGGGAGCTGTTTTTT. The full variable domain, in which reference TRBV19 and TRBJ2-2 provide the parts outside the CDR3, is DGGITQSPKYLFRKEGQNVTLSCEQNLNHDAMYWYRQDPGQGLRLIYYSQIVNDFQKGDIAEGYSVSREKKESFPLTVTSAQKNPTAFYLCASGGLAGARSGELFFGEGSRLTVL.

A single count supports this clone. V gene TRBV30 combines with J gene TRBJ2-1; a weak D match, TRBD2 (6 bases). This CDR3 spans 10 amino acids. Trimming removed 3 bases at V and 12 bases at J, with 9 bases between. The germline V gene encodes CDR1 GTSNPN and CDR2 SVGIG (reference sequence). Here the CDR3 reads CAWRNGGQFF. The CDR3 DNA reads as TGTGCCTGGAGAAACGGGGGGCAGTTCTTC.

The chain uses TRBV6-5 and TRBJ2-7; D is uncertain. The CDR3 is made up of 11 amino acids. V gave up 6 bases and J gave up 2 bases, with 5 bases separating them. Germline lookup yields CDR1 MNHEY and CDR2 SVGAGI. The CDR3 sequence is CASSTPYEQYF. DNA of the CDR3: TGTGCCAGCAGCACACCCTACGAGCAGTACTTC.

This clone has only a few counts. The same CDR3 is also encoded by other DNA sequences in this sample. This rearrangement joins TRBV6-5 to TRBJ1-5, with 8 positions matching TRBD1. V lost 8 bases to trimming and J lost 4 bases; unmatched junction nucleotides: 1. Per germline, CDR1 MNHEY and CDR2 SVGAGI. The CDR3 covers 12 residues. The CDR3 region is CASGTGNQPQHF. CDR3 DNA sequence: TGTGCCAGCGGGACAGGAAATCAGCCCCAGCATTTT.

V usage is TRBV13 and J usage is TRBJ2-6; 9 nucleotides line up with TRBD1. The CDR3 has 19 residues. The germline V gene has CDR1 PRHDT and CDR2 FYEKMQ (reference sequence). The trim removed 4 bases at V and 5 bases at J, leaving 15 bases unmatched. CDR3 in amino acids: CASSSNFGTGITRANVLTF. DNA for the CDR3: TGTGCCAGCAGCTCGAACTTCGGGACAGGGATAACTCGGGCCAACGTCCTGACTTTC.

J is TRBJ1-2 and V is TRBV13; 8 positions match TRBD1. The J segment lost 6 bases and the V segment lost 5 bases, leaving 2 bases of the junction unmatched. The CDR3 extends over 12 amino acids. CDR1 is PRHDT and CDR2 is FYEKMQ in the germline V gene (reference sequence). The CDR3 sequence: CASSNRGDGYTF. CDR3 DNA: TGTGCCAGCAGCAACAGGGGGGATGGCTACACCTTC.